The TCR beta chain under discussion was sequenced for a study of blood T cells in healthy people across ages. Background on the study: Capturing about one barcoded beta molecule per two T cells was achieved by template switching.

Isolating PBMCs gave at least 7 million of these cells per sample. In this sample, this clonotype turned up once. The authors ran a second PCR of roughly 7 to 11 cycles using a sample-barcoded 5' primer and a J-beta primer mix. From the 5' RACE reads, TCRdb called clonotypes with MiXCR, one entry per CDR3 protein. This sample has hundreds of thousands of distinct CDR3 sequences, with about a fifth found just once. Sample: blood. This receptor was identified in a man aged 70 or older in good health.

CDR3 nucleotide sequence: TGCAGTGCTAGAGATCAGGTCCTAGCCAAAAACATTCAGTACTTC. Its translation is CSARDQVLAKNIQYF. The V and J genes are TRBV20-1 and TRBJ2-4; unclear D gene. Germline CDR1 is DFQATT and CDR2 is SNEGSKA (reference sequence). The CDR3 loop spans 15 amino acids. With 0 bases removed from V and 0 bases from J, the gap between germline ends came to 9 bases.